The rows below give T cell receptor beta chains drawn from one sample of a study of blood T cell repertoires in COVID-19. Sequencing was performed with immunoSEQ multiplex PCR; in TCRdb, only in-frame clones are kept and a portion is missing. The sample records 200,000 to 250,000 clones, about 84% being singletons. Sequenced: PBMCs or T cells enriched from blood (not recorded which). All receptors come from a man aged 60 to 75 who had recovered from COVID-19. Both conserved end residues are part of each CDR3. A D gene is named only where the DNA matches it firmly. Clone size appears in some rows only: once, few, many, or a class for an expanded clone.

V,length,D,size,J,CDR3,DNA
TRBV11-2,16,TRBD2,.,TRBJ2-1,CASSVGGLAGYNEQFF,TGTGCCAGCAGCGTCGGGGGACTAGCGGGGTACAATGAGCAGTTCTTC
TRBV30,13,TRBD1,.,TRBJ1-4,CAWTLPGQGKLFF,TGTGCCTGGACCTTGCCTGGACAGGGAAAACTGTTTTTT
TRBV7-2,15,.,.,TRBJ1-6,CASSWAGALNSPLHF,TGTGCCAGCAGCTGGGCAGGGGCTCTTAATTCACCCCTCCACTTT
TRBV18,13,TRBD1,once,TRBJ1-2,CASSRTGEAGYTF,TGTGCCAGCTCGCGAACAGGGGAGGCGGGCTACACCTTC
TRBV19,15,.,.,TRBJ1-5,CASSAEQGARQPQHF,TGTGCCAGTAGTGCCGAACAGGGAGCCCGACAGCCCCAGCATTTT
TRBV7-6,15,TRBD1,.,TRBJ2-2,CASTPRTGENGELFF,TGTGCCAGCACCCCGAGAACAGGGGAGAACGGGGAGCTGTTTTTT
TRBV29-1,14,TRBD1,.,TRBJ1-1,CSVRDRAWDTEAFF,TGCAGCGTGAGGGACAGGGCATGGGACACTGAAGCTTTCTTT
TRBV3-1/TRBV3-2,14,.,.,TRBJ1-2,CASSHDRSQYGYTF,TGTGCCAGCAGCCACGACAGGAGCCAATATGGCTACACCTTC
TRBV2,11,.,.,TRBJ1-1,CASTVNTEAFF,TGTGCCAGCACGGTGAACACTGAAGCTTTCTTT
TRBV7-9,15,.,.,TRBJ1-1,CASSLSGQRNTEAFF,TGTGCCAGCAGCTTATCGGGACAAAGGAACACTGAAGCTTTCTTT
TRBV5-5,13,.,.,TRBJ2-1,CASSLDRRDEQFF,TGTGCCAGCAGCTTGGACCGCCGGGATGAGCAGTTCTTC
TRBV6-1,14,.,.,TRBJ2-7,CASSDAGASNEQYF,TGTGCCAGCAGTGACGCCGGTGCTTCAAACGAGCAGTACTTC
TRBV5-6,16,TRBD1,.,TRBJ1-1,CASSLIPGQGAAEAFF,TGTGCCAGCAGCTTGATCCCCGGACAGGGGGCGGCTGAAGCTTTCTTT
TRBV18,14,.,.,TRBJ1-1,CASSPTQTAPEAFF,TGTGCCAGCTCACCAACTCAGACAGCGCCTGAAGCTTTCTTT
TRBV7-2,15,TRBD2,.,TRBJ2-2,CASSLNPAGGGELFF,TGTGCCAGCAGCCTCAACCCAGCGGGAGGGGGGGAGCTGTTTTTT
TRBV6-5,15,.,.,TRBJ1-4,CASSYSRGTNEKLFF,TGTGCCAGCAGTTACTCCAGGGGTACTAATGAAAAACTGTTTTTT
TRBV27,15,TRBD1,once,TRBJ2-7,CASSLLGQGVYEQYF,TGTGCCAGCAGTTTACTTGGACAGGGTGTGTACGAGCAGTACTTC
TRBV27,15,TRBD1,.,TRBJ2-7,CASSSGQGGGYEQYF,TGTGCCAGCAGTTCAGGACAGGGGGGGGGCTACGAGCAGTACTTC
TRBV6-2/TRBV6-3,15,.,.,TRBJ2-5,CASSYHGAPQETQYF,TGTGCCAGCAGTTATCATGGGGCCCCCCAAGAGACCCAGTACTTC
TRBV24-1,16,.,.,TRBJ2-2,CATSDAGIPNTGELFF,TGTGCCACCAGTGATGCGGGGATCCCGAACACCGGGGAGCTGTTTTTT
TRBV5-1,14,.,.,TRBJ1-2,CASREYSGRGGYTF,TGCGCCAGCAGGGAATATTCGGGGCGGGGTGGCTACACCTTC
TRBV2,13,.,.,TRBJ1-6,CASIPGYNSPLHF,TGTGCCAGCATTCCCGGGTATAATTCACCCCTCCACTTT
TRBV7-8,12,.,.,TRBJ2-2,CASSLGAGELFF,TGTGCCAGCAGCCTGGGGGCGGGGGAGCTGTTTTTT
TRBV30,14,TRBD2,.,TRBJ2-1,CAWSVRLAASGQFF,TGTGCCTGGAGTGTCAGGCTAGCGGCCTCTGGGCAGTTCTTC
TRBV4-3,15,.,.,TRBJ2-2,CASSQDLTYTGELFF,TGCGCCAGCAGCCAAGATTTGACTTACACCGGGGAGCTGTTTTTT
TRBV19,15,TRBD2,.,TRBJ2-3,CASARDLADGDTQYF,TGTGCCAGCGCCCGCGATCTAGCGGATGGAGATACGCAGTATTTT
TRBV7-8,17,TRBD1,.,TRBJ2-2,CASSGTTGAQNTGELFF,TGTGCCAGCAGTGGGACGACAGGGGCCCAGAACACCGGGGAGCTGTTTTTT
TRBV11-2,16,TRBD2,.,TRBJ2-5,CASSLGGLAGPETQYF,TGTGCCAGCAGCTTAGGGGGGCTAGCGGGGCCAGAGACCCAGTACTTC
TRBV10-2,16,.,.,TRBJ1-2,CASSEAGRTANYGYTF,TGCGCCAGCAGTGAGGCGGGCCGCACCGCTAACTATGGCTACACCTTC
TRBV7-8,15,.,.,TRBJ1-5,CASSGGAGEAQPQHF,TGTGCCAGCAGCGGGGGGGCAGGGGAGGCTCAGCCCCAGCATTTT
TRBV7-2,16,TRBD2,.,TRBJ2-3,CASSVNSGGATDTQYF,TGTGCCAGCAGCGTAAATAGCGGGGGGGCCACAGATACGCAGTATTTT
TRBV5-1,15,TRBD1,.,TRBJ2-7,CASSPGDRGQGEQYF,TGCGCCAGCAGCCCAGGGGACAGGGGGCAAGGAGAGCAGTACTTC
TRBV12-3/TRBV12-4,13,.,.,TRBJ1-2,CASSPTTGTGYTF,TGTGCCAGCAGTCCAACTACAGGGACGGGCTACACCTTC
TRBV5-1,15,TRBD1,few,TRBJ1-1,CASSFTNRGGTEAFF,TGCGCCAGCAGCTTCACCAACAGGGGAGGCACTGAAGCTTTCTTT
TRBV4-2,15,TRBD1,.,TRBJ2-2,CASSQDRGRIGELFF,TGTGCCAGCAGCCAAGACAGGGGGCGAATCGGGGAGCTGTTTTTT
TRBV5-8,15,.,.,TRBJ1-3,CASSPNHSSGNTIYF,TGTGCCAGCAGCCCGAATCACAGCTCTGGAAACACCATATATTTT
TRBV29-1,12,TRBD1,.,TRBJ2-5,CSARTGQETQYF,TGCAGCGCCAGGACAGGACAAGAGACCCAGTACTTC
TRBV28,12,.,.,TRBJ1-5,CASSFGNQPQHF,TGTGCCAGCAGTTTCGGGAATCAGCCCCAGCATTTT
TRBV5-1,16,TRBD2,.,TRBJ2-2,CASSTLPGGGNGELFF,TGCGCCAGCAGCACCCTCCCGGGCGGGGGAAACGGGGAGCTGTTTTTT
TRBV18,13,.,.,TRBJ1-3,CASSQGLGNTIYF,TGTGCCAGCTCACAGGGACTGGGAAACACCATATATTTT
TRBV13,13,TRBD1,.,TRBJ1-2,CASSQTGKDGYTF,TGTGCCAGCAGCCAGACAGGGAAGGATGGCTACACCTTC
TRBV11-2,14,.,.,TRBJ1-2,CASSFDSGGIGYTF,TGTGCCAGCAGCTTCGACTCGGGGGGTATTGGCTACACCTTC
TRBV7-9,18,TRBD1,.,TRBJ1-3,CASSLGTGASFSGNTIYF,TGTGCCAGCAGCTTAGGGACAGGGGCCTCTTTCTCTGGAAACACCATATATTTT
TRBV6-5,13,.,.,TRBJ2-7,CASSTRTESEQYF,TGTGCCAGCAGTACCCGGACAGAGTCCGAGCAGTACTTC
TRBV12-5,16,TRBD2,.,TRBJ2-1,CASGLGLAGAPNEQFF,TGTGCTAGTGGTTTGGGTCTAGCGGGGGCCCCAAATGAGCAGTTCTTC
TRBV6-2/TRBV6-3,17,TRBD1,.,TRBJ1-1,CASSSGGAGSVNTEAFF,TGTGCCAGCAGTTCAGGGGGCGCCGGGTCGGTGAACACTGAAGCTTTCTTT
TRBV29-1,14,.,once,TRBJ2-5,CSAPRGAGEETQYF,TGCAGCGCACCACGGGGGGCCGGGGAAGAGACCCAGTACTTC
TRBV11-2,15,.,.,TRBJ2-1,CASSLDLQVYNEQFF,TGTGCCAGCAGCTTAGATCTACAGGTATACAATGAGCAGTTCTTC
TRBV6-1,16,.,.,TRBJ1-4,CASSESGVGEAEKLFF,TGTGCCAGCAGTGAATCAGGAGTAGGGGAGGCCGAAAAACTGTTTTTT
TRBV6-2/TRBV6-3,16,.,once,TRBJ1-3,CASSSGQFFSGNTIYF,TGTGCCAGCAGTTCTGGACAGTTTTTCTCTGGAAACACCATATATTTT
TRBV10-2,17,.,.,TRBJ2-2,CASTPRGQARGTGELFF,TGCGCCAGCACCCCCCGAGGACAGGCGCGGGGCACCGGGGAGCTGTTTTTT